Following are 2 T cell receptor beta chains from one sample sequenced in a study of PD-L1 blockade in urothelial cancer. Using immunoSEQ multiplex PCR, the repertoire was profiled, and TCRdb retains in-frame clones only, with some absent. The sample holds about 130,000 clones, more than 75% seen once. Regarding time point: peripheral blood 6 weeks after treatment start. This specimen was PBMCs, taken around atezolizumab (anti-PD-L1) treatment. These receptors came from a man aged 45-65 years with urothelial cancer.

The chain carries TRBV19 and TRBJ1-6, with 10 nucleotides matching TRBD1. This CDR3 region has 15 residues. Losses at the gene ends were 5 bases for V and 10 bases for J; bases not matched to a gene: 8. Germline CDR1 and CDR2: LNHDA and SQIVND (reference sequence). In nucleotides, the CDR3 is TGTGCCAGTAGTGTGGACAGGGGGATCAGATCACCCCTCCACTTT. Translating it yields CASSVDRGIRSPLHF.

A word on this clone: Other DNA sequences within the sample encode an identical CDR3. V gene TRBV6-5 combines with J gene TRBJ1-3; D is uncertain. With 0 bases removed from V and 0 bases from J, the gap between germline ends came to 3 bases. CDR1 MNHEY and CDR2 SVGAGI come from the germline V gene. CDR3 length equals 14 residues. The CDR3 coding sequence is TGTGCCAGCAGTTACTCCCACTCTGGAAACACCATATATTTT. Protein: CASSYSHSGNTIYF.